The table lists the clone carrying this TCR beta chain with many counts. What it recognizes is unknown. Using its own MiXCR run on the reads, TCRdb lists one record per CDR3 protein. The repertoire consists of 200,000 to 300,000 distinct CDR3 sequences, with approximately 9.2% occurring once and the leading ten covering more than 13%. This entry comes from a study of T cell repertoires in cytomegalovirus infection. This CDR3 has 15 amino acids. The V gene lost 3 bases and the J gene lost 6 bases, with 18 bases spanning the gap. The germline gives CDR1 DFQATT, CDR2 SNEGSKA (reference sequence). Study-level results: Dominating the ex vivo response were TCR beta clonotypes that were CMV-specific and HLA-C-restricted. The study identified carriers of CMV plus the relevant HLA from cumulative public TCR beta family frequency.

This rearrangement joins TRBV20-1 to TRBJ2-1, with D uncertain. Sequencing was carried out using PBMCs. The source of this sequence is a human donor in good health (CMV status not recorded). Some clones in this sample may be carry-over from other donors' samples. This chain's CDR3 is CSARERWPQGNEQFF. In nucleotides, the CDR3 is TGCAGTGCTAGGGAGAGGTGGCCCCAAGGCAATGAGCAGTTCTTC.